These 21 T cell receptor beta chains originate from one sample sequenced in a study of T cell repertoires in cytomegalovirus infection. TCRdb reanalysed the reads using MiXCR and keeps one entry per CDR3 protein. The sample records around 78,000 distinct CDR3 sequences, 20% to 30% being singletons. Their antigens remain unidentified. Sequencing used CD8+ T cells from cultured PBMCs, obtained from culture after CMV antigen stimulation. These receptors were taken from a human donor in good health (CMV status not recorded). Some clones in this sample may be carry-over from other donors' samples.

This clonotype was recorded many times. The chain couples TRBV7-8 to TRBJ2-3; D not certain. The CDR3 has 17 amino acids. Germline V CDR1 and CDR2: SGHVS, FQNEAQ. V was clipped by 0 bases and J by 0 bases, with 13 bases between them. CDR3 amino acids: CASSLARDWTSTDTQYF. The CDR3 nucleotides read TGTGCCAGCAGCTTAGCCCGAGATTGGACCAGCACAGATACGCAGTATTTT.

The chain is built from TRBV18 and TRBJ2-1; 9 bases are shared with TRBD2. V shed 4 bases and J 5 bases; nucleotides not matched to a gene: 15. Germline V lookup: CDR1 KGHSH, CDR2 LQKENI. The CDR3 is 18 residues long. CDR3 sequence (DNA): TGTGCCAGCTCACTTGTCCTAGCGGGAACCGAGGAGAACAATGAGCAGTTCTTC. This translates into CASSLVLAGTEENNEQFF.

The gene calls are TRBV6-2 or TRBV6-3 and TRBJ1-2, with 7 bases identical to TRBD1. The CDR3 extends over 15 amino acids. Germline CDR1 MNHEY, CDR2 SVGEGT. Germline trimming cut 11 bases from V and 2 bases from J; bases unmatched to any gene: 14. CDR3 DNA sequence: TGTGCCGGTTGGACAGGCTCTTGGGAGAACTATGGCTACACCTTC. The encoded protein is CAGWTGSWENYGYTF.

This chain joins TRBV27 and TRBJ2-7; 7 bases fit TRBD2. The germline V gene encodes CDR1 MNHEY and CDR2 SMNVEV (reference sequence). This CDR3 has 15 residues. The J segment lost 1 base and the V segment lost 5 bases, leaving 8 bases of the junction unmatched. The CDR3 spells CASSRRGGPSYEQYF. The CDR3 coding sequence is TGTGCCAGCAGTCGGCGCGGGGGACCTTCCTACGAGCAGTACTTC.

The rearrangement uses TRBV6-1 and TRBJ1-5; D gene uncertain. From germline, CDR1 is MNHNS and CDR2 SASEGT. The V end lost 3 bases, the J end lost 2 bases, and 17 bases lay between the germline ends. CDR3 length equals 17 residues. The CDR3 loop reads CASSEGWAGKGNQPQHF. CDR3 DNA: TGTGCCAGCAGTGAGGGCTGGGCAGGTAAGGGCAATCAGCCCCAGCATTTT.

V usage is TRBV20-1 and J usage is TRBJ1-2; the D gene is possibly TRBD1 (5 bases). Germline CDR1 reads DFQATT; CDR2 reads SNEGSKA (reference sequence). This CDR3 is 11 amino acids long. Trimming removed 4 bases at V and 4 bases at J, with 7 bases between. Here the CDR3 reads CSATTAYGYTF. The CDR3 coding sequence is TGCAGTGCTACGACAGCCTATGGCTACACCTTC.

The rearrangement joins TRBV6-5 to TRBJ1-1, with TRBD1 matching 8 bases. The CDR3 totals 14 residues. CDR1 and CDR2 (germline): MNHEY, SVGAGI. V dropped 6 bases and J dropped 7; count of bases not matched to a gene: 10. CDR3 amino acids: CASSGQGAASEAFF. CDR3 nucleotides: TGTGCCAGCAGCGGTCAGGGGGCGGCCAGTGAAGCTTTCTTT.

The gene calls are TRBV3-1 and TRBJ2-1, with unresolved D. Trimming took 4 bases from V and 8 from J, leaving 9 bases between them. Germline CDR1 is LGHDT and CDR2 is YNNKEL (reference sequence). The CDR3 is 12 residues long. The CDR3 nucleotides are TGTGCCAGCAGCCCTGGCAACCATGAGCAGTTCTTC. As protein: CASSPGNHEQFF.

This clonotype came up a few times. The chain uses TRBV6-2 or TRBV6-3 and TRBJ2-6, with D tentatively TRBD1 or TRBD2 (5 bases each). CDR3 length: 14 amino acids. Germline V gene data show CDR1 as MNHEY and CDR2 as SVGEGT. Trimming pared 6 bases from V and 8 bases from J, leaving 14 bases between. Here the CDR3 DNA reads TGTGCCAGCAGCCCCATCTGGGGGACCAACGTCCTGACTTTC. Protein product: CASSPIWGTNVLTF.

The chain uses TRBV28 and TRBJ1-4; D gene unclear. Trimming left V 3 bases short and J 8 bases short, with 10 bases between. CDR1 is MDHEN and CDR2 is SYDVKM in the germline V gene. The length of the CDR3 is 13 residues. DNA for the CDR3: TGTGCCAGCAGTTTCGGGCCCCCAGAAAAACTGTTTTTT. Its protein product is CASSFGPPEKLFF.

Only a few counts were recorded for this clonotype. J is TRBJ2-1 and V is TRBV10-1, with a weak D call TRBD2 (6 bases). The CDR3 covers 13 residues. Germline V gene lookup returns CDR1 WNHNN and CDR2 SYGVQD (reference sequence). Between the trimmed V and J ends, which lost 7 bases and 3 bases, there was a span of 10 bases. CDR3 nucleotide sequence: TGCGCCAGCAAAAGGACTATCTACAATGAGCAGTTCTTC. Its translation: CASKRTIYNEQFF.

At least ten counts were recorded for this clonotype. This sequence joins TRBV7-2 and TRBJ1-6; 11 bases match TRBD1. The trim removed 5 bases at V and 9 bases at J, leaving 6 bases unmatched. Germline V gene sequence: CDR1 SGHTA, CDR2 FQGNSA. CDR3 length: 15 amino acids. The CDR3 nucleotides read TGTGCCAGCAGCACCACCGGGACAGGGGGTTCACCCCTCCACTTT. Encoded protein: CASSTTGTGGSPLHF.

This clonotype has a handful of counts. V and J are TRBV14 and TRBJ1-5, with TRBD1 matching 9 bases. The V segment lost 4 bases and the J segment 5 bases; nucleotides outside the gene matches: 9. The CDR3 spans 16 residues. Germline CDR1 reads SGHDN; CDR2 reads FVKESK. CDR3 coding DNA: TGTGCCAGCAGCCCGGGACAGGGACGAGTGCATCAGCCCCAGCATTTT. Translation: CASSPGQGRVHQPQHF.

This CDR3 is CASSESDRGDEKLFF. The CDR3 DNA is TGCGCCAGCAGTGAGTCGGACAGGGGAGATGAAAAACTGTTTTTT. The gene calls are TRBV10-2 and TRBJ1-4, with 9 bases identical to TRBD1. CDR3 length equals 15 residues. After removal of 0 bases from V and 6 bases from J, the junction contained 2 bases not matched to a gene. Germline V gene lookup returns CDR1 WSHSY and CDR2 SAAADI.

This clonotype turned up a few times. The V and J genes are TRBV7-9 and TRBJ2-5, with 10 bases fitting TRBD1. Trimming cost V 7 bases and J 0 bases; bases outside gene matches: 17. The CDR3 contains 19 residues. Germline-derived CDR1 and CDR2 are SEHNR and FQNEAQ (reference sequence). The CDR3 reads CASIQMTGGYLANQETQYF. The CDR3 DNA reads TGTGCCAGCATCCAAATGACAGGGGGCTATCTAGCGAACCAAGAGACCCAGTACTTC. The complete variable domain, with remaining parts taken from reference TRBV7-9 and TRBJ2-5, reads DTGVSQNPRHKITKRGQNVTFRCDPISEHNRLYWYRQTLGQGPEFLTYFQNEAQLEKSRLLSDRFSAERPKGSFSTLEIQRTEQGDSAMYLCASIQMTGGYLANQETQYFGPGTRLLVL.

This clonotype has ten or more counts. The chain has TRBV7-8 and TRBJ1-5, with a weak D call TRBD1 (5 bases). The CDR3 covers 14 residues. The germline V and J ends were trimmed by 5 bases and 1 base, with 9 bases remaining between them. Germline CDR1 is SGHVS and CDR2 is FQNEAQ. The CDR3 region is CASSDRDSNQPQHF. In DNA form, the CDR3 reads TGTGCCAGCAGCGACCGGGACAGCAATCAGCCCCAGCATTTT. The entire variable domain, with the rest obtained from reference TRBV7-8 and TRBJ1-5, is as follows: GAGVSQSPRYKVAKRGQDVALRCDPISGHVSLFWYQQALGQGPEFLTYFQNEAQLDKSGLPSDRFFAERPEGSVSTLKIQRTQQEDSAVYLCASSDRDSNQPQHFGDGTRLSIL.

This clonotype has ten or more counts. The chain recombines TRBV6-2 or TRBV6-3 with TRBJ2-5; D unclear. CDR1 and CDR2 (germline): MNHEY, SVGEGT. This CDR3 contains 17 residues. V lost 2 bases, J lost 0 bases, and 16 bases lay in between. CDR3 bases: TGTGCCAGCAGTTACGAGTTCGGGCGAATGTACCAAGAGACCCAGTACTTC. It yields the protein CASSYEFGRMYQETQYF.

V and J are TRBV28 and TRBJ1-6; 11 bases agree with TRBD1. V lost 4 bases and J lost 7; bases outside the gene matches: 3. The CDR3 contains 15 residues. Germline assignment: CDR1 MDHEN and CDR2 SYDVKM. CDR3 sequence (DNA): TGTGCCAGCAGTTCCGGGACAGGGGGGAATTCACCCCTCCACTTT. This gives the protein CASSSGTGGNSPLHF.

This clonotype was found many times. The chain combines TRBV7-2 with TRBJ2-7, with 9 nucleotides matching TRBD1. CDR3 length: 14 residues. The junction had 4 bases not matched to a gene; V was cut back by 5 bases and J by 2 bases. Germline V gives CDR1 SGHTA, CDR2 FQGNSA. Here the CDR3 DNA reads TGTGCCAGCAGCCACGGGACAGGGACCTACGAGCAGTACTTC. This translates into CASSHGTGTYEQYF.

This clonotype was counted ten times or more. This chain links TRBV28 with TRBJ1-1, with TRBD1 identical over 8 bases. Trimming took 4 bases from V and 1 from J; bases not matched to a gene: 11. The CDR3 extends over 17 amino acids. Germline CDR1 and CDR2: MDHEN and SYDVKM. CDR3 nucleotide sequence: TGTGCCAGCAGTTCCACCGGGACAGGCTGGTCGAACACTGAAGCTTTCTTT. This sequence encodes CASSSTGTGWSNTEAFF.

This clonotype occurred a few times. V usage is TRBV27 and J usage is TRBJ2-3; 10 bases agree with TRBD1. Trimming removed 6 bases from V and 1 base from J; junction bases left unmatched: 4. The CDR3 sequence is 15 residues long. CDR1 MNHEY and CDR2 SMNVEV come from the germline V gene (reference sequence). CDR3 coding DNA: TGTGCCAGCAGGACCGGGACAGGGGGCACAGATACGCAGTATTTT. Protein sequence: CASRTGTGGTDTQYF.